The 24 T cell receptor beta chains given below trace back to one sample, sequenced in a study of tumor-infiltrating lymphocytes in primary liver carcinoma. Joint extraction of RNA and DNA used roughly 18-34 mg of bulk tissue that was unsorted. A constant-region primer primed TCR beta cDNA synthesis from about 0.45 ug of total RNA. Three nested multiplex PCR rounds, a slightly modified ARM-PCR, produced the libraries for TCR beta. Rounds one and two of PCR, each of around 9 cycles, were primed with TRBV1-TRBV30 forward primers and a C-beta reverse primer. TCRdb ran MiXCR on the multiplex PCR reads and lists one entry per CDR3 protein. The table records over 95,000 distinct CDR3 sequences, roughly 69% of them present only once. Material for sequencing was liver tumor tissue from sampling region 5. Specified subset: tumor region T5, tumor centre. These receptors all stem from a woman aged 60-70 years with primary liver carcinoma and hepatitis B virus infection.

This clonotype is a singleton in its sample. This may be a read error, as it is one base from a much larger clone. The CDR3 DNA sequence: TGTGTCAGCAGTTTCTCAAGACAGAAAAACATTCAGTACTTC. Amino acids: CVSSFSRQKNIQYF. The rearrangement links TRBV28 to TRBJ2-4, with a possible D match to TRBD1 (5 bases). In germline, CDR1 is MDHEN, CDR2 SYDVKM. This CDR3 is built from 14 residues.

This clonotype was seen only a few times. This may come from a read error, since a much larger clone is one base off. The genes are TRBV6-5 and TRBJ1-4, with D uncertain. This CDR3 comprises 14 residues. Per the germline V gene, CDR1 is MNHEY and CDR2 is SVGAGI. Written as DNA, the CDR3 is TGTGCCAGCAGGATAACAGCAACTAATGAAAAACTGGTTTTT. This gives the protein CASRITATNEKLVF.

As regards this clonotype: The junction shows a germline mismatch at one end, possibly a read error. The genes are TRBV4-1 and TRBJ2-1, with 10 bases matching TRBD2. Germline assignment: CDR1 MGHRA and CDR2 YSYEKL. The CDR3 runs 17 residues. CDR3 amino acids: CASGQPKLAGNINEQFF. The CDR3 coding sequence is TGTGCCAGCGGCCAACCCAAACTAGCGGGGAATATTAATGAGCAGTTCTTC.

The chain has TRBV28 and TRBJ2-7; TRBD2 matches 11 bases. CDR1 and CDR2 from the germline V gene are MDHEN and SYDVKM. The CDR3 has 16 amino acids. V dropped 10 bases and J dropped 5; count of bases not matched to a gene: 16. The CDR3 DNA reads as TGTGCCATCAGGGGTAAGGAACTAGCGGGAGTAAACGAGCAGTACTTC. Translation gives CAIRGKELAGVNEQYF.

With regard to this clonotype: A junction end diverges from the germline sequence, so it may reflect a read error. The chain is built from TRBV28 and TRBJ2-7, with a possible D match to TRBD2 (5 bases). CDR3 length: 14 amino acids. The V gene's germline CDR1 is MDHEN and CDR2 SYDVKM. The CDR3 nucleotides read TGTACCAGCACCTCGGGGTATCTCTCCTACGAGCAGTACTTC. Translation gives CTSTSGYLSYEQYF.

With respect to this clonotype: Since a much larger clone is just one base distant, this may be a read error. The rearrangement joins TRBV30 to TRBJ1-6, with unresolved D. V was shortened by 3 bases and J by 9 bases, with 18 bases between the two germline ends. The CDR3 length is 15 residues. Germline CDR1 reads GTSNPN; CDR2 reads SVGIG (reference sequence). The CDR3 reads CAWSLDTGFPSPLHF. CDR3 DNA sequence: TGTGCCTGGAGCTTAGACACGGGTTTCCCTTCACCCCTCCACTTT.

J is TRBJ2-1 and V is TRBV11-2; D ambiguous. Deletions cut 1 base from V and 16 bases from J, with 20 bases between. The CDR3 length is 14 residues. Germline V gene sequence: CDR1 SGHAT, CDR2 FQNNGV. CDR3 residues: CASSLGLVFNERFF. The CDR3 DNA sequence: TGTGCCAGCAGCTTAGGGCTAGTCTTCAATGAGCGATTCTTC.

Concerning this clonotype itself: A much larger clone is a single base away; this may be a read error. The chain links TRBV7-8 to TRBJ1-2, with 7 bases that match TRBD1. This CDR3 contains 13 residues. V was clipped by 3 bases and J by 7 bases; unmatched bases: 5. The germline gives CDR1 SGHVS, CDR2 FQNEAQ. The DNA for the CDR3 is TGTGCCAGCAGCTTTCGGACAGGCTCTGGCTACACCTTC. This translates into CASSFRTGSGYTF.

The rearrangement links TRBV27 to TRBJ1-1; D is unclear. There are 13 residues in the CDR3. V lost 5 bases and J 3 bases, leaving 10 bases between the germline ends. Germline loops: CDR1 MNHEY, CDR2 SMNVEV (reference sequence). The CDR3 is CASSPGWDTEAFF. The CDR3 DNA reads TGTGCCAGCAGTCCTGGGTGGGACACTGAAGCTTTCTTT.

The rearrangement joins TRBV11-2 to TRBJ2-1; D is uncertain. Germline lookup yields CDR1 SGHAT and CDR2 FQNNGV. The CDR3 spans 12 residues. Trimming stripped 4 bases from V and 8 bases from J, with 9 bases between. The DNA of the CDR3 is TGTGCCAGCAGCTGGGCTGGGGATGAGCAGTTCTTC. It is translated as CASSWAGDEQFF.

About this clonotype: One end of the junction is discordant with germline, which a read error may explain. The chain recombines TRBV12-3 or TRBV12-4 with TRBJ2-7, with TRBD1 identical over 8 bases. The CDR3 loop spans 16 amino acids. The DNA for the CDR3 is TGTGCCAGCAGTTTAGGTGCCCCCGGACAGGGTTTCGGGCAGTGCTTC. Its protein is CASSLGAPGQGFGQCF.

This clonotype was seen once. Compared with germline, one end of the junction differs, possibly owing to a read error. V and J are TRBV7-8 and TRBJ2-3, with D unresolved. The CDR3 loop spans 13 amino acids. Germline CDR1 and CDR2: SGHVS and FQNEAQ. CDR3 DNA: TGTGCCAGTAGCTTAGAATTACAAGATACGCAGTATTTT. This sequence encodes CASSLELQDTQYF.

As for this clonotype: Mismatch with germline at one junction end may stem from a read error. V is TRBV11-2 and J is TRBJ2-4, with a weak D call TRBD1 (5 bases). This CDR3 is 17 amino acids long. Germline-derived CDR1 and CDR2 are SGHAT and FQNNGV. The CDR3, as DNA: TGTGCCAGCATCCCCCGGTCAGGGTTGATAGCCAAAAACATTCAGTATTTC. Its protein product is CASIPRSGLIAKNIQYF.

Concerning this clonotype: One junction end disagrees with the germline gene, perhaps due to a read error. The J gene is TRBJ2-3, the V gene TRBV6-2 or TRBV6-3; maybe TRBD2 (6 bases). From germline, CDR1 is MNHEY and CDR2 SVGEGT. This CDR3 has 18 residues. CDR3 coding DNA: TGTGCCAGCATTTACCGGGACTTACAAGCGCCCTTCACAGATACGCAGTATTTT. Translated, it gives CASIYRDLQAPFTDTQYF.

This clonotype came up many times. The V gene is TRBV28, the J gene TRBJ1-6, with D perhaps matching TRBD1 (5 bases). The V gene's germline CDR1 is MDHEN and CDR2 SYDVKM. This CDR3 contains 14 residues. V shed 6 bases and J shed 5 bases, with 11 bases lying between them. The DNA of the CDR3 is TGTGCCAGCAGATATCTCAGGGATAATTCACCCCTCCACTTT. Translated: CASRYLRDNSPLHF.

V is TRBV11-1 and J is TRBJ2-1, with D perhaps TRBD2 (6 bases). V lost 7 bases and J 1 base, leaving 14 bases between the germline ends. This CDR3 has 15 residues. Germline values: CDR1 SGHAT, CDR2 FQDESV (reference sequence). This chain's CDR3 is CASNAGLRSYNEQFF. The CDR3 nucleotides read TGTGCCAGCAACGCGGGACTTAGATCCTACAATGAGCAGTTCTTC.

As to this clonotype: This CDR3 fails to terminate in the conserved phenylalanine or tryptophan, so it likely reflects a read error. The rearrangement joins TRBV11-2 to TRBJ2-7, with D unclear. Germline values: CDR1 SGHAT, CDR2 FQNNGV. This CDR3 comprises 12 residues. The CDR3 spells CASSGVLYEQYL. The CDR3 DNA sequence: TGTGCTAGCAGTGGAGTCCTTTACGAGCAGTACTTA.

Concerning this clonotype itself: No conserved phenylalanine or tryptophan ends this CDR3, so it is likely a read error. The chain joins TRBV6-1 to TRBJ2-3; no reliable D call. The CDR3 runs 14 residues. Trimming removed 6 bases at V and 5 bases at J, with 15 bases between. Germline V CDR1 and CDR2: MNHNS, SASEGT. The CDR3 DNA is TGTGCCAGCAGGGGGTCGTCTGGGGTAGATACGCAGTATTCT. Protein: CASRGSSGVDTQYS.

This clonotype is medium-sized within its sample. The chain joins TRBV11-2 to TRBJ2-1; D is uncertain. Germline assignment: CDR1 SGHAT and CDR2 FQNNGV. V dropped 8 bases and J dropped 0 bases, with 11 bases sitting between them. The CDR3 runs 14 residues. The CDR3 loop is CASDSSSSYNEQFF. In DNA, the CDR3 is TGTGCCAGCGACTCTTCGAGCTCCTACAATGAGCAGTTCTTC.

A word on this clonotype: A clone one base away is much larger, so this may be a read error. The chain is built from TRBV28 and TRBJ2-7; D might be TRBD2 (5 bases). Deletions cut 10 bases from V and 9 bases from J, with 19 bases between. The CDR3 has 12 residues. Per the germline V gene, CDR1 is MDHEN and CDR2 is SYDVKM. The CDR3 DNA reads TGTGCCAACAGCCCTACGCGGGCGGGGCAGTACTTC. Protein product: CANSPTRAGQYF.

This clonotype was observed a single time. The rearrangement joins TRBV5-4 to TRBJ1-1; D is uncertain. The CDR3 loop spans 16 amino acids. Germline V gene sequence: CDR1 SGHNT, CDR2 YYREEE (reference sequence). With 5 bases removed from V and 6 bases from J, the gap between germline ends came to 23 bases. In DNA form, the CDR3 reads TGTGCCAGCAGTTTCGGATTTGGACGGGAGGACGCTGAAGCTTTCTTT. This sequence encodes CASSFGFGREDAEAFF.

This clonotype was found a few times. At one end the junction does not follow the germline gene, possibly because of a read error. This chain links TRBV29-1 with TRBJ1-1; D gene ambiguous. The CDR3 covers 11 residues. The germline V gene has CDR1 SQVTM and CDR2 ANQGSEA. The CDR3 is CSFSREVEALF. CDR3 DNA sequence: TGTAGCTTCAGCCGGGAGGTTGAAGCTCTCTTT.

Details on this clonotype: At one boundary the junction diverges from the germline segment, which might be a read error. The gene calls are TRBV6-6 and TRBJ2-3; no reliable D call. Germline V CDR1 and CDR2: MNHNY, SVGAGI (reference sequence). This CDR3 comprises 13 residues. CDR3 in amino acids: CVSSTIREDTQYF. The CDR3 DNA reads as TGTGTCAGCAGTACAATTAGGGAAGATACGCAGTATTTT.

Notes on this clonotype: A much larger clone lies one base from this, so it may be a read error. The CDR3 sequence: CVSSARQGDTQYF. CDR3 coding DNA: TGTGTCAGCAGCGCCCGCCAGGGGGATACGCAGTATTTT. The rearrangement links TRBV5-8 to TRBJ2-3, with D possibly matching TRBD1 (6 bases). Germline V lookup: CDR1 SGHTS, CDR2 YDEGEE. The CDR3 is 13 amino acids.